This TCR beta chain was sequenced during a study of PD-1 blockade in classical Hodgkin lymphoma. In the study overall: Patients were dosed intravenously with nivolumab at 3 mg/kg every 2 weeks. Study results and limitations: By cycle point C4D1, TCR diversity had risen significantly in CD4+ cells (but not CD8+ cells). Complete responders matched newly diagnosed patients in baseline diversity.

This CDR3 is built from 15 residues. Losses at the gene ends were 5 bases for V and 6 bases for J; bases not matched to a gene: 5. In germline, CDR1 is SNHLY, CDR2 FYNNEI. Sequencing used immunoSEQ multiplex PCR; TCRdb keeps in-frame clones, though not all of them. The sample has about 7,300 clones; approximately 80% are singletons. As for this clone: Its specificity is unknown.

The time point denotes: cycle 4 day 1 (C4D1), after around six weeks of nivolumab. All trial patients relapsed after autologous stem cell transplantation. After PBMCs were thawed, their CD8+ T cells were isolated by magnetic negative selection. Complete response, partial response or progressive disease constituted the best responses recorded. This material consisted of CD8+ T cells from blood, taken before the fourth cycle of nivolumab. The receptor's source is a human donor with classical Hodgkin lymphoma. The chain carries TRBV2 and TRBJ2-1, with 12 bases lining up with TRBD1. CDR3 region: CASSLGTGGTNEQFF. The CDR3 region has the DNA TGTGCCAGCAGTCTCGGGACAGGGGGCACCAATGAGCAGTTCTTC.